This T cell receptor (beta chain) was captured by sequencing in a study of spatial heterogeneity in lung cancer. Across the study: Within raw reads, each unique TCR and UMI combination appeared on average more than ten times.

TCRdb re-called the 5' RACE reads with MiXCR, one entry per CDR3 protein. This table has roughly 10,000 distinct CDR3 sequences, over 20% appearing once. Time point denoted: blood at routine non-recurrence follow-up after resection. The authors sequenced whole RNA from tumor, nontumor lung or frozen PBMC without sorting. This clonotype was observed at least ten times. The clonotype was recovered from a male donor with early-stage non-small cell lung cancer. The sample in question was PBMCs, obtained at follow-up.

The CDR3 loop is CSAKPGQGTHEQYF. DNA of the CDR3: TGCAGTGCGAAGCCGGGACAGGGGACGCACGAGCAGTACTTC. The chain is built from TRBV20-1 and TRBJ2-7; the match to TRBD1 covers 10 bases. Germline-derived CDR1 and CDR2 are DFQATT and SNEGSKA (reference sequence). Germline trimming cut 6 bases from V and 5 bases from J; bases unmatched to any gene: 10. CDR3 length: 14 residues.